The next 29 T cell receptor beta chains were all read from a single sample in a study of cytomegalovirus exposure and HLA in healthy donors. Researchers ran the PCR with 60 Vbeta and 13 Jbeta primers. Some clones are missing from TCRdb's copy, which holds only in-frame ones; the method was immunoSEQ multiplex PCR. The sample contains around 160,000 clones, 70% to 90% of which appear only once. Sequenced sample: PBMCs. The receptors shown here come from a man in his late teens or twenties in good health and CMV-seropositive.

This chain uses TRBV10-2 with TRBJ1-5; no reliable D call. Germline lookup yields CDR1 WSHSY and CDR2 SAAADI. The CDR3 is made up of 15 amino acids. V lost 3 bases and J lost 4, with 13 bases in between. The CDR3 here is CASSDGREVNQPQHF. CDR3 DNA sequence: TGCGCCAGCAGTGACGGGAGAGAGGTAAATCAGCCCCAGCATTTT.

To note about this clone: A read error may produce the germline difference seen at one junction end. The V gene is TRBV4-1, the J gene TRBJ2-5; TRBD1 matches 8 bases. This CDR3 is built from 16 residues. Germline lookup yields CDR1 MGHRA and CDR2 YSYEKL. In DNA form, the CDR3 reads TGCGCCAGCAGCCAAGGAGCCGACAGGGGCCAAGGGACCCAGTACTTC. As protein: CASSQGADRGQGTQYF.

The J gene is TRBJ2-5, the V gene TRBV6-5; D possibly corresponds to TRBD1 (5 bases). Trimming pared 8 bases from V and 5 bases from J, leaving 18 bases between. There are 14 residues in the CDR3. Germline CDR1 reads MNHEY; CDR2 reads SVGAGI. The CDR3 region is CASAPSQGRETQYF. CDR3 bases: TGTGCCAGCGCCCCGTCCCAGGGTAGGGAGACCCAGTACTTC.

In the case of this clone: Mismatch with germline at one junction end may stem from a read error. This chain links TRBV5-1 with TRBJ2-5, with a weak D call TRBD1 (5 bases). The CDR3 runs to 15 residues. Per germline, CDR1 SGHRS and CDR2 YFSETQ. For the CDR3, the DNA is TGCGCCAGCAGCTTGGGGCAGGGCTACCAAGAGGCCCAGTACTTC. It specifies CASSLGQGYQEAQYF.

This clone occurred once. The chain employs TRBV9 and TRBJ1-5; D is unresolved. The CDR3 covers 16 residues. In germline, CDR1 is SGDLS, CDR2 YYNGEE. V lost 4 bases, J lost 0 bases, and 14 bases lay in between. The CDR3 sequence is CASSPSEGNSNQPQHF. The CDR3 DNA follows: TGTGCCAGCAGCCCTTCCGAGGGTAATAGCAATCAGCCCCAGCATTTT. The full variable domain, its missing parts supplied by reference TRBV9 and TRBJ1-5, is DSGVTQTPKHLITATGQRVTLRCSPRSGDLSVYWYQQSLDQGLQFLIQYYNGEERAKGNILERFSAQQFPDLHSELNLSSLELGDSALYFCASSPSEGNSNQPQHFGDGTRLSIL.

V and J are TRBV9 and TRBJ2-7, with a weak D call TRBD2 (6 bases). Deletions cut 0 bases from V and 4 bases from J, with 11 bases between. CDR1 is SGDLS, CDR2 YYNGEE, per germline. This CDR3 contains 14 residues. CDR3: CASSVAGGRYEQYF. In DNA form, the CDR3 reads TGTGCCAGCAGCGTAGCTGGGGGGAGGTACGAGCAGTACTTC.

A word on this clone: Other DNA sequences in this specimen translate into the identical CDR3. The V call is TRBV19, the J call TRBJ2-1; 7 nucleotides line up with TRBD1. Germline-derived CDR1 and CDR2 are LNHDA and SQIVND (reference sequence). The ends lost 3 bases at V and 5 bases at J; junction bases unmatched: 10. The CDR3 is made up of 16 amino acids. The CDR3 loop reads CASSITSQGRNNEQFF. In DNA, the CDR3 is TGTGCCAGTAGTATTACCTCACAGGGGAGAAACAATGAGCAGTTCTTC.

The rearrangement joins TRBV6-4 to TRBJ1-3; TRBD1 is a possible D gene (6 bases). CDR1 MRHNA and CDR2 SNTAGT come from the germline V gene. The CDR3 consists of 15 residues. V was shortened by 8 bases and J by 2 bases, with 16 bases between the two germline ends. DNA of the CDR3: TGTGCCAGCCCACTTCCAGGGGAACCTGGAAACACCATATATTTT. It encodes CASPLPGEPGNTIYF.

The rearrangement joins TRBV7-2 to TRBJ2-3; 9 positions agree with TRBD1. The CDR3 extends over 15 amino acids. CDR1 and CDR2 from the germline V gene are SGHTA and FQGNSA. V was pared by 5 bases and J by 5 bases, with 8 bases of the junction left unmatched. CDR3 sequence (DNA): TGTGCCAGCAGCACCGGGACAGGGTTTCGAGATACGCAGTATTTT. Its translation: CASSTGTGFRDTQYF. The variable domain in full, with the rest retrieved from reference TRBV7-2 and TRBJ2-3, is GAGVSQSPSNKVTEKGKDVELRCDPISGHTALYWYRQSLGQGLEFLIYFQGNSAPDKSGLPSDRFSAERTGGSVSTLTIQRTQQEDSAVYLCASSTGTGFRDTQYFGPGTRLTVL.

This clone was picked up a small number of times. The chain recombines TRBV21-1 with TRBJ1-1. TRBV21-1 is annotated as a pseudogene. The CDR3 covers 13 residues. For the CDR3, the DNA is TGTGCCAGCAGCCGAATTGGACTAGAAGGAACTTTCTTT. The encoded protein is CASSRIGLEGTFF.

In DNA, the CDR3 is TGTGCCAGCAGTGAAGCCGAGGGACAACCTCGGGTTGAGTACTTC. Protein product: CASSEAEGQPRVEYF. V gene TRBV6-4 combines with J gene TRBJ2-5; maybe TRBD1 (6 bases). CDR1 MRHNA and CDR2 SNTAGT come from the germline V gene. With 3 bases removed from V and 12 bases from J, the gap between germline ends came to 23 bases. This CDR3 contains 15 residues.

The rearrangement joins TRBV6-6 to TRBJ2-3; D is uncertain. Germline V gives CDR1 MNHNY, CDR2 SVGAGI (reference sequence). V dropped 5 bases and J dropped 2 bases, with 5 bases sitting between them. The CDR3 length is 12 residues. This CDR3 reads CASSRYTDTQYF. The CDR3 DNA sequence: TGTGCCAGCAGTCGCTACACAGATACGCAGTATTTT.

The V gene is TRBV7-2, the J gene TRBJ1-2; D is unclear. This CDR3 comprises 14 residues. CDR1 is SGHTA and CDR2 is FQGNSA in the germline V gene. V lost 0 bases and J lost 3, with 8 bases in between. CDR3 sequence (DNA): TGTGCCAGCAGCTTAGCGTTTTCGGACTATGGCTACACCTTC. This gives the protein CASSLAFSDYGYTF.

This clone was observed a few times. The chain links TRBV5-4 to TRBJ2-1; TRBD2 agrees at 9 bases. The CDR3 runs 17 residues. Germline trimming cut 4 bases from V and 4 bases from J; bases unmatched to any gene: 12. Germline CDR1 SGHNT, CDR2 YYREEE (reference sequence). The CDR3 sequence is CASSPGDSGGLYNEQFF. The CDR3 bases are TGTGCCAGCAGCCCCGGGGATAGCGGGGGCCTTTACAATGAGCAGTTCTTC.

This rearrangement joins TRBV7-2 to TRBJ1-6, with 9 nucleotides matching TRBD1. The junction had 6 bases not matched to a gene; V was cut back by 1 base and J by 8 bases. Germline CDR1 and CDR2: SGHTA and FQGNSA. The CDR3 contains 16 residues. For the CDR3, the DNA is TGTGCCAGCAGCTTAGAGGGGACAGGGTGGGATTCACCCCTCCACTTT. Its translation: CASSLEGTGWDSPLHF.

The chain combines TRBV5-1 with TRBJ1-2; perhaps TRBD1 as D (6 bases). CDR1 SGHRS and CDR2 YFSETQ come from the germline V gene. V lost 0 bases and J lost 5, with 14 bases in between. This CDR3 spans 15 amino acids. In nucleotides, the CDR3 is TGCGCCAGCAGCTTGGCGGCAGGGGAGAGGTATGGCTACACCTTC. It translates to CASSLAAGERYGYTF.

This clone was detected once. J is TRBJ1-1 and V is TRBV4-3; 7 bases align to TRBD1. The length of the CDR3 is 16 residues. V lost 0 bases to trimming and J lost 3 bases; unmatched junction nucleotides: 7. The germline gives CDR1 LGHNA, CDR2 YSLEER. The DNA of the CDR3 is TGCGCCAGCAGCCAAGATTCGAGACAGGGCGACACTGAAGCTTTCTTT. Translated: CASSQDSRQGDTEAFF.

V is TRBV9 and J is TRBJ1-1; D is undetermined. Trimming shortened V by 1 base and J by 1 base, and 14 bases separated the two germline ends. The CDR3 has 16 amino acids. Germline CDR1 reads SGDLS; CDR2 reads YYNGEE. The CDR3 here is CASSVNKGLANTEAFF. As DNA, the CDR3 is TGTGCCAGCAGCGTAAATAAAGGGCTAGCGAACACTGAAGCTTTCTTT.

The chain is built from TRBV5-1 and TRBJ1-1, with no clear D. Deletions cut 4 bases from V and 2 bases from J, with 15 bases between. The CDR3 is 15 amino acids. Germline CDR1 and CDR2: SGHRS and YFSETQ. This chain's CDR3 is CASSPADRGNTEAFF. CDR3 DNA: TGCGCCAGCAGCCCGGCGGACCGGGGAAACACTGAAGCTTTCTTT.

The V and J genes are TRBV30 and TRBJ2-2, with 9 positions matching TRBD2. The junction had 0 bases not matched to a gene; V was cut back by 3 bases and J by 1 base. The germline gives CDR1 GTSNPN, CDR2 SVGIG (reference sequence). This CDR3 comprises 14 residues. In DNA form, the CDR3 reads TGTGCCTGGAGACTAGCGGGGAACACCGGGGAGCTGTTTTTT. This gives the protein CAWRLAGNTGELFF. Full variable domain (outside the CDR3, taken from reference TRBV30 and TRBJ2-2): SQTIHQWPATLVQPVGSPLSLECTVEGTSNPNLYWYRQAAGRGLQLLFYSVGIGQISSEVPQNLSASRPQDRQFILSSKKLLLSDSGFYLCAWRLAGNTGELFFGEGSRLTVL.

This chain joins TRBV6-1 and TRBJ2-7, with 7 bases aligning to TRBD1. This CDR3 is built from 11 residues. J gave up 3 bases and V 8 bases, and 1 base lay outside the gene matches. In germline, CDR1 is MNHNS, CDR2 SASEGT. CDR3 coding DNA: TGTGCCAGCCACAGGGGCTACGAGCAGTACTTC. Amino acid sequence: CASHRGYEQYF.

The chain is built from TRBV18 and TRBJ2-3; D might be TRBD2 (5 bases). V lost 6 bases and J 4 bases, leaving 26 bases between the germline ends. The CDR3 loop spans 18 amino acids. Germline V gene sequence: CDR1 KGHSH, CDR2 LQKENI. In nucleotides, the CDR3 is TGTGCCAGCTCTAATCTTGCCCCAAGCGGACTCGGATCAGATACGCAGTATTTT. This gives the protein CASSNLAPSGLGSDTQYF.

The rearrangement joins TRBV18 to TRBJ2-5; 7 positions match TRBD2. The trim removed 3 bases at V and 1 base at J, leaving 5 bases unmatched. The CDR3 sequence is 15 residues long. CDR1 is KGHSH, CDR2 LQKENI, per germline. The CDR3: CASSPVGGIQETQYF. In DNA, the CDR3 is TGTGCCAGCTCACCCGTCGGGGGGATCCAAGAGACCCAGTACTTC.

The chain recombines TRBV5-4 with TRBJ1-1; D remains unclear. CDR1 is SGHNT and CDR2 is YYREEE in the germline V gene (reference sequence). Trimming pared 1 base from V and 3 bases from J, leaving 4 bases between. The CDR3 length is 12 residues. The CDR3, as DNA: TGTGCCAGCAGCTTGCGCGACACTGAAGCTTTCTTT. Its protein product is CASSLRDTEAFF.

This chain uses TRBV4-1 with TRBJ2-4; 7 bases are a match to TRBD1. The CDR3 covers 19 residues. J gave up 0 bases and V 4 bases, and 15 bases lay outside the gene matches. Per the germline V gene, CDR1 is MGHRA and CDR2 is YSYEKL. The CDR3 DNA is TGCGCCAGCAGCCCTCACGGCAGGGGGAGACAAGAAGCCAAAAACATTCAGTACTTC. This codes for CASSPHGRGRQEAKNIQYF.

This sequence joins TRBV19 and TRBJ2-7; D is unclear. The CDR3 totals 12 residues. Germline V gene data show CDR1 as LNHDA and CDR2 as SQIVND (reference sequence). V gave up 5 bases and J gave up 4 bases, with 9 bases separating them. This chain's CDR3 is CASSFGGYEQYF. The CDR3 coding sequence is TGTGCCAGTAGTTTCGGCGGATACGAGCAGTACTTC.

The chain couples TRBV29-1 to TRBJ2-7; D is possibly TRBD1 (6 bases). The CDR3 runs to 10 residues. Looked up from germline, CDR1 is SQVTM and CDR2 is ANQGSEA. V was clipped by 6 bases and J by 4 bases, with 7 bases between them. CDR3 DNA sequence: TGCAGCGTGGGGGCTTACGAGCAGTACTTC. Protein: CSVGAYEQYF.

The rearrangement joins TRBV11-2 to TRBJ2-7, with 8 bases matching TRBD1. This CDR3 has 15 amino acids. V shed 3 bases and J 3 bases; nucleotides not matched to a gene: 7. The germline V gene has CDR1 SGHAT and CDR2 FQNNGV. The DNA for the CDR3 is TGTGCCAGCAGCTTGAGACAGGGGATCATCTACGAGCAGTACTTC. Translation gives CASSLRQGIIYEQYF.

The chain combines TRBV5-1 with TRBJ1-4; D is uncertain. The CDR3 length is 16 residues. V lost 3 bases, J lost 0 bases, and 12 bases lay in between. Germline CDR1 reads SGHRS; CDR2 reads YFSETQ. CDR3 residues: CASSSLGASTNEKLFF. The CDR3 nucleotides read TGCGCCAGCAGCTCCCTAGGAGCCTCAACTAATGAAAAACTGTTTTTT.